Described below is a single T cell receptor beta chain sequence and its context. Its antigen is unidentified. The CDR3 is made up of 12 amino acids. Per germline, CDR1 SGHAT and CDR2 FQNNGV. V was clipped by 3 bases and J by 8 bases, with 9 bases between them. The data belong to a study of T cell responses to AZD1222 COVID-19 vaccine. Regarding the study as a whole: Donors, mostly white British, included more females; clonal diversity was possibly underestimated. The CD4 TCRs associated with vaccination extended across spike and predominated at 160-218 and 743-854. Epitopes outside B.1.351 and B.1.1.7 mutated regions reportedly drew nearly half of spike TCRs.

Generated by immunoSEQ multiplex PCR, the TCRdb table keeps only in-frame clones and is missing some. The sample lists about 140,000 clones; about 90% were seen once. The source was peripheral blood, collected 28 days after the second dose of the MenACWY control vaccine. The chain recombines TRBV11-2 with TRBJ2-3; D gene unclear. The sequence was obtained from an adult who received the MenACWY meningococcal vaccine as a control. The CDR3 protein is CASSFTTSTQYF. The CDR3 region has the DNA TGTGCCAGCAGCTTTACCACGAGTACGCAGTATTTT.